These 25 T cell receptor beta chains were sequenced from one sample in a study of CD8+ T cells in alopecia areata. Sequencing templates came from extracted RNA that was reverse transcribed into cDNA. Here immunoSEQ multiplex PCR was the method, and the copy in TCRdb shows in-frame clones only, minus some. The data hold about 120,000 clones, with around 50% observed a single time. Treatment indicated: oral pan-JAK inhibitor, 5-10 mg twice daily. Sequences were derived from CD8+ T cells sorted from blood, sampled at week 24, from a patient treated with tofacitinib. Receptors originate from a human donor with alopecia areata.

The chain combines TRBV9 with TRBJ2-2; D is uncertain. V dropped 4 bases and J dropped 4 bases, with 11 bases sitting between them. In germline, CDR1 is SGDLS, CDR2 YYNGEE. The CDR3 spans 14 residues. The CDR3 reads CASSNPSSTGELFF. In nucleotides, the CDR3 is TGTGCCAGCAGCAACCCAAGCAGCACCGGGGAGCTGTTTTTT.

V gene TRBV9 combines with J gene TRBJ1-2, with D possibly being TRBD1 (5 bases). This CDR3 has 15 residues. V was pared by 0 bases and J by 5 bases, with 14 bases between. Germline V lookup: CDR1 SGDLS, CDR2 YYNGEE. DNA of the CDR3: TGTGCCAGCAGCGTAGATGGGGGGATCCGATATGGCTACACCTTC. The encoded protein is CASSVDGGIRYGYTF.

The chain is built from TRBV30 and TRBJ1-1; D perhaps matches TRBD1 (5 bases). Per the germline V gene, CDR1 is GTSNPN and CDR2 is SVGIG (reference sequence). CDR3 length equals 14 residues. Trimming cost V 2 bases and J 2 bases, with 12 bases left between them. The CDR3 is CAWSYKGFNTEAFF. As DNA, the CDR3 is TGTGCCTGGAGTTATAAGGGGTTTAACACTGAAGCTTTCTTT.

This clone was seen only a few times. V usage is TRBV27 and J usage is TRBJ1-5; possibly TRBD1 for D (5 bases). Germline V lookup: CDR1 MNHEY, CDR2 SMNVEV (reference sequence). V lost 4 bases to trimming and J lost 2 bases, with 9 bases between them. The CDR3 runs 14 residues. For the CDR3, the DNA is TGTGCCAGCAGTTGGGTGGGGGGCAATCAGCCCCAGCATTTT. Protein product: CASSWVGGNQPQHF.

J is TRBJ2-7 and V is TRBV7-9; D is ambiguous. The CDR3 has 15 residues. V was trimmed by 2 bases and J by 1 base, leaving 12 bases between them. Germline CDR1 SEHNR, CDR2 FQNEAQ (reference sequence). The DNA of the CDR3 is TGTGCCAGCAGCTTACCTTCAGTACAGTCCTACGAGCAGTACTTC. Translation: CASSLPSVQSYEQYF.

This chain connects TRBV15 to TRBJ1-4, with TRBD1 matching over 7 bases. J was trimmed by 8 bases and V by 3 bases; bases with no gene match: 6. The CDR3 sequence is 14 residues long. Germline V gives CDR1 LNHNV, CDR2 YYDKDF (reference sequence). The CDR3 loop reads CATSSRDSFEKLFF. The CDR3 DNA reads TGTGCCACCAGCAGCCGGGACAGCTTCGAAAAACTGTTTTTT.

By frequency in the sample, this clone is medium-sized. The same CDR3 can be traced to other DNA sequences in this sample. The rearrangement links TRBV6-4 to TRBJ2-3; 14 positions match TRBD2. Germline trimming cut 3 bases from V and 4 bases from J; bases unmatched to any gene: 0. Germline-derived CDR1 and CDR2 are MRHNA and SNTAGT. The CDR3 extends over 15 amino acids. CDR3 residues: CASSETSGGADTQYF. CDR3 sequence (DNA): TGTGCCAGCAGTGAGACTAGCGGGGGGGCAGATACGCAGTATTTT.

CDR3 region: CASSLGGETDTQYF. The DNA of the CDR3 is TGTGCCAGCAGCCTAGGGGGAGAAACAGATACGCAGTATTTT. The genes are TRBV9 and TRBJ2-3; maybe TRBD1 (6 bases). This CDR3 comprises 14 residues. V was pared by 4 bases and J by 3 bases, with 12 bases between. The germline V gene encodes CDR1 SGDLS and CDR2 YYNGEE. Complete variable domain (other parts from reference TRBV9 and TRBJ2-3): DSGVTQTPKHLITATGQRVTLRCSPRSGDLSVYWYQQSLDQGLQFLIQYYNGEERAKGNILERFSAQQFPDLHSELNLSSLELGDSALYFCASSLGGETDTQYFGPGTRLTVL.

This clone has only a few counts. The same CDR3 is also encoded by other DNA sequences in this sample. The chain links TRBV29-1 to TRBJ2-1; TRBD2 matches at 12 bases. CDR1 and CDR2 (germline): SQVTM, ANQGSEA. V trimming: 3 bases; J trimming: 0 bases; junction bases outside the gene matches: 6. CDR3 length equals 17 residues. This CDR3 is CSVERLAGDPSYNEQFF. The CDR3 bases are TGCAGCGTTGAGAGACTAGCGGGGGACCCCTCCTACAATGAGCAGTTCTTC.

Only one count was recorded for this clone. The rearrangement uses TRBV27 and TRBJ2-5; 11 bases map to TRBD1. The V and J ends lost 6 bases and 4 bases, in that order; junction bases with no gene match: 7. Germline CDR1 and CDR2: MNHEY and SMNVEV (reference sequence). CDR3 size: 15 residues. The CDR3 reads CASRPLGTGGETQYF. The CDR3 coding sequence is TGTGCCAGCAGGCCTCTCGGGACAGGGGGAGAGACCCAGTACTTC.

This clone occurred once. The chain recombines TRBV5-5 with TRBJ2-7, with TRBD1 matching 8 bases. The CDR3 consists of 15 residues. CDR1 and CDR2 from the germline V gene are SGHKS and YYEKEE (reference sequence). With V trimmed by 1 base and J by 0 bases, 3 bases remained unmatched. The CDR3 DNA follows: TGTGCCAGCAGCTTGATCGACAGGGGCTCCTACGAGCAGTACTTC. Residues: CASSLIDRGSYEQYF. Full variable domain (outside the CDR3, taken from reference TRBV5-5 and TRBJ2-7): DAGVTQSPTHLIKTRGQQVTLRCSPISGHKSVSWYQQVLGQGPQFIFQYYEKEERGRGNFPDRFSARQFPNYSSELNVNALLLGDSALYLCASSLIDRGSYEQYFGPGTRLTVT.

This clone has more than one count but fewer than ten. The chain joins TRBV2 to TRBJ2-7; the D gene is possibly TRBD1 (6 bases). CDR1 is SNHLY and CDR2 is FYNNEI in the germline V gene. CDR3 length: 12 residues. V was clipped by 4 bases and J by 3 bases, with 7 bases between them. In DNA, the CDR3 is TGTGCCAGCAGTGGGGACAACTACGAGCAGTACTTC. Protein sequence: CASSGDNYEQYF.

The V and J genes are TRBV9 and TRBJ2-3, with D possibly being TRBD1 (5 bases). The germline V gene has CDR1 SGDLS and CDR2 YYNGEE. The germline V and J ends were trimmed by 2 bases and 3 bases, with 16 bases remaining between them. This CDR3 spans 16 amino acids. The CDR3 spells CASSVGPIKGTDTQYF. Here the CDR3 DNA reads TGTGCCAGCAGCGTCGGACCTATCAAGGGGACAGATACGCAGTATTTT.

J is TRBJ2-7 and V is TRBV6-4; D is unclear. The CDR3 length is 11 residues. V was clipped by 0 bases and J by 3 bases, with 0 bases between them. In germline, CDR1 is MRHNA, CDR2 SNTAGT. The CDR3 DNA reads as TGTGCCAGCAGTGACTCCTACGAGCAGTACTTC. Protein: CASSDSYEQYF.

This clone was recorded a few times. The gene calls are TRBV5-4 and TRBJ2-1; the match to TRBD2 covers 8 bases. This CDR3 comprises 15 residues. V lost 5 bases to trimming and J lost 9 bases; unmatched junction nucleotides: 13. CDR1 and CDR2 from the germline V gene are SGHNT and YYREEE (reference sequence). This CDR3 reads CASRGSGGVTVEQFF. In nucleotides, the CDR3 is TGTGCCAGCAGGGGCTCCGGGGGGGTCACGGTTGAGCAGTTCTTC. Full variable domain (missing parts from reference TRBV5-4 and TRBJ2-1): ETGVTQSPTHLIKTRGQQVTLRCSSQSGHNTVSWYQQALGQGPQFIFQYYREEENGRGNFPPRFSGLQFPNYSSELNVNALELDDSALYLCASRGSGGVTVEQFFGPGTRLTVL.

This clone came up a few times. V usage is TRBV29-1 and J usage is TRBJ2-5, with D perhaps matching TRBD2 (7 bases). Trimming removed 1 base from V and 4 bases from J, with 22 bases in between. This CDR3 spans 17 amino acids. Germline V lookup: CDR1 SQVTM, CDR2 ANQGSEA. In nucleotides, the CDR3 is TGCAGCGTTGAAGTACCCCTCCTCACAGGGAGGGGAGAGACCCAGTACTTC. This encodes CSVEVPLLTGRGETQYF.

The chain is built from TRBV29-1 and TRBJ1-2; unclear D gene. Trimming took 3 bases from V and 2 from J, leaving 13 bases between them. CDR3 length: 14 residues. Germline assignment: CDR1 SQVTM and CDR2 ANQGSEA. The CDR3: CSVDVSSGNYGYTF. CDR3 coding DNA: TGCAGCGTTGATGTTTCCAGCGGGAACTATGGCTACACCTTC.

This clone was picked up one time. The gene calls are TRBV27 and TRBJ2-7, with D possibly being TRBD1 (6 bases). V dropped 8 bases and J dropped 2 bases, with 10 bases sitting between them. This CDR3 region has 12 residues. Germline lookup yields CDR1 MNHEY and CDR2 SMNVEV (reference sequence). The CDR3 loop is CASGTPPYEQYF. The CDR3 DNA is TGTGCCAGCGGGACACCCCCCTACGAGCAGTACTTC.

A few counts support this clone. The chain combines TRBV28 with TRBJ2-1, with D perhaps TRBD1 (5 bases). This CDR3 contains 15 residues. Germline CDR1 MDHEN, CDR2 SYDVKM. V was shortened by 5 bases and J by 0 bases, with 11 bases between the two germline ends. CDR3 bases: TGTGCCAGCAGTGGGGCTAAGAGCTCCTACAATGAGCAGTTCTTC. This sequence encodes CASSGAKSSYNEQFF. Variable domain in full (rest from reference TRBV28 and TRBJ2-1): DVKVTQSSRYLVKRTGEKVFLECVQDMDHENMFWYRQDPGLGLRLIYFSYDVKMKEKGDIPEGYSVSREKKERFSLILESASTNQTSMYLCASSGAKSSYNEQFFGPGTRLTVL.

The genes are TRBV29-1 and TRBJ2-7, with D unresolved. Germline V CDR1 and CDR2: SQVTM, ANQGSEA. CDR3 size: 14 residues. V lost 0 bases and J 2 bases, leaving 11 bases between the germline ends. This chain's CDR3 is CSVEDFESPYEQYF. For the CDR3, the DNA is TGCAGCGTTGAAGATTTCGAAAGTCCCTACGAGCAGTACTTC.

This clone has just a few counts. The chain combines TRBV5-1 with TRBJ2-7, with a tentative D call TRBD1 (7 bases). CDR1 is SGHRS and CDR2 is YFSETQ in the germline V gene. V lost 4 bases and J 5 bases, leaving 19 bases between the germline ends. The CDR3 extends over 15 amino acids. The CDR3 nucleotides read TGCGCCAGCAGCCCGTCGGGGGACAGCGTCGACGAGCAGTACTTC. Protein product: CASSPSGDSVDEQYF.

This chain uses TRBV5-1 with TRBJ1-1; 7 bases align to TRBD1. This CDR3 has 14 residues. V trimming: 3 bases; J trimming: 5 bases; junction bases outside the gene matches: 7. Germline V gene data show CDR1 as SGHRS and CDR2 as YFSETQ. This CDR3 is CASSWGQSGTEAFF. CDR3 nucleotide sequence: TGCGCCAGCAGCTGGGGACAGAGTGGGACTGAAGCTTTCTTT. Based on the CDR3 plus reference TRBV5-1 and TRBJ1-1, the full variable domain is KAGVTQTPRYLIKTRGQQVTLSCSPISGHRSVSWYQQTPGQGLQFLFEYFSETQRNKGNFPGRFSGRQFSNSRSEMNVSTLELGDSALYLCASSWGQSGTEAFFGQGTRLTVV.

V and J are TRBV9 and TRBJ1-1; the D gene is possibly TRBD1 (6 bases). Deletions cut 4 bases from V and 3 bases from J, with 13 bases between. Germline lookup yields CDR1 SGDLS and CDR2 YYNGEE. The CDR3 is 14 residues long. CDR3: CASSPLEGDTEAFF. The CDR3 DNA reads as TGTGCCAGCAGCCCCCTCGAGGGGGACACTGAAGCTTTCTTT.

The chain has TRBV27 and TRBJ1-1, with D uncertain. CDR1 MNHEY and CDR2 SMNVEV come from the germline V gene (reference sequence). V lost 7 bases and J 1 base, leaving 7 bases between the germline ends. This CDR3 contains 12 residues. The DNA for the CDR3 is TGTGCCAGCAAGGAGGGGAACACTGAAGCTTTCTTT. Its translation is CASKEGNTEAFF.

The rearrangement uses TRBV9 and TRBJ1-2, with D perhaps TRBD1 (5 bases). In germline, CDR1 is SGDLS, CDR2 YYNGEE. The V and J ends lost 4 bases and 4 bases respectively, with 17 bases between them. The CDR3 extends over 15 amino acids. CDR3 nucleotide sequence: TGTGCCAGCAGCACGGGGGTCAGGACTAGCTATGGCTACACCTTC. Translating it yields CASSTGVRTSYGYTF.